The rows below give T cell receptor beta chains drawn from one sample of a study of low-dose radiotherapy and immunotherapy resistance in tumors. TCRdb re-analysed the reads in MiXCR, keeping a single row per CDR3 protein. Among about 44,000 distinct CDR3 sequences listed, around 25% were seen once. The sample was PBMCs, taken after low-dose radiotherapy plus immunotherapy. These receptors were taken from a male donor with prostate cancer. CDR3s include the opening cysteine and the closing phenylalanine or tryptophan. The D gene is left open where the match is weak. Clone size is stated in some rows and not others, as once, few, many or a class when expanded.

TGCAGTGCCCTCGGGGGGGTCACTGAAGCTTTCTTT	CSALGGVTEAFF	many	TRBJ1-1	TRBV20-1	NA
TGTGCCAGCAGTGACTCGCTAGACACTGAAGCTTTCTTT	CASSDSLDTEAFF	many	TRBJ1-1	TRBV3-1	NA
TGCGCCAGCAGCTCCGGGACTAGCGGGAGTCAAATTCGCTCCTACGAGCAGTACTTC	CASSSGTSGSQIRSYEQYF	many	TRBJ2-7	TRBV5-1	TRBD2
TGTGCCAGCAGCTCACTTGATTCACCCCTCCACTTT	CASSSLDSPLHF	many	TRBJ1-6	TRBV9	NA
TGTGCCACCAGTGGGACGGCCTCGGGCTCCTACAATGAGCAGTTCTTC	CATSGTASGSYNEQFF	many	TRBJ2-1	TRBV24-1	NA
TGCAGTGCTAAACAGGGAAACTACGAGCAGTACTTC	CSAKQGNYEQYF	many	TRBJ2-7	TRBV20-1	NA
TGTGCCAGCAGTAGACAGGTCACCTACGAGCAGTACTTC	CASSRQVTYEQYF	medium-sized	TRBJ2-7	TRBV6-6	NA
TGCAGCGTTGTTGGGACAGTCTCTAGCACAGATACGCAGTATTTT	CSVVGTVSSTDTQYF	many	TRBJ2-3	TRBV29-1	TRBD1
TGTGCCAGCTCTGACAGGGCGACGCAGTATTTT	CASSDRATQYF	many	TRBJ2-3	TRBV2	TRBD1
TGTGCCAGCAGTGAAAGGGACAGGAGTAACTATGGCTACACCTTC	CASSERDRSNYGYTF	few	TRBJ1-2	TRBV6-5	TRBD1
TGTGCCAGCAGCCGCAGGGGGTGGCAAGAGACCCAGTACTTC	CASSRRGWQETQYF	many	TRBJ2-5	TRBV11-2	TRBD1
TGTGCCAGCACTACCACCGGGGAGCTGTTTTTT	CASTTTGELFF	many	TRBJ2-2	TRBV9	NA
TGTGCCAGCACTAAGGGTAATAGCAATCAGCCCCAGCATTTT	CASTKGNSNQPQHF	many	TRBJ1-5	TRBV28	NA
TGTGCCAGCCTTCCGAGCTCGGCGTACGAGCAGTACTTC	CASLPSSAYEQYF	many	TRBJ2-7	TRBV2	NA
TGTGCCAGCGGAAAATTGGGTTGGGACAAAAGCGAGCAGTACTTC	CASGKLGWDKSEQYF	few	TRBJ2-7	TRBV27	NA
TGTGCCAGCAGCGACGAACTTAGCGGGGGGCGCGGTGAGCAGTTCTTC	CASSDELSGGRGEQFF	NA	TRBJ2-1	TRBV5-4	TRBD2
TGTGCCAGTAGGGTAGCGGGAGTCAATGAGCAGTTCTTC	CASRVAGVNEQFF	many	TRBJ2-1	TRBV19	TRBD2
TGTGCCACCAGGGGACTACCTGAAGCTTTCTTT	CATRGLPEAFF	many	TRBJ1-1	TRBV28	NA
TGTGCCAGCAGTTTAGGCGGTCCAATCAATGAAAAACTGTTTTTT	CASSLGGPINEKLFF	NA	TRBJ1-4	TRBV28	NA
TGTGCGGTCGCTAGGACTAGCGGGTACAATGAGCAGTTCTTC	CAVARTSGYNEQFF	few	TRBJ2-1	TRBV2	TRBD2
TGTGCCAGCAGCTTGTGGCGGGCAACCGGGGAGCTGTTTTTT	CASSLWRATGELFF	many	TRBJ2-2	TRBV7-3	NA
TGTGCCAGCAGCTTAGATGTCTCGTTGGACGAGAGGATGGTGTTTTTT	CASSLDVSLDERMVFF	many	TRBJ1-4	TRBV7-2	NA